These T cell receptor beta chains were read from a single sample in a study of identical twins. From the 5' RACE reads, TCRdb called clonotypes with MiXCR, one entry per CDR3 protein. The sample has around 250,000 distinct CDR3 sequences, over 9.5% seen once. The sample also formed part of further work on yellow fever vaccine responses in identical twins.

Sequencing was carried out using memory (CD45RO+) T cells sorted from blood. The receptors derive from a woman aged 18 to 35 in good health. Each CDR3 is given with its conserved first and last residue. Clone size is given for some rows only: seen once, a few or many times, or a class if the clone is expanded.

clone_size,j_call,v_call,cdr3_aa
many,TRBJ1-5,TRBV12-3/TRBV12-4,CASSLSNRANQPQHF
few,TRBJ2-5,TRBV6-2/TRBV6-3,CASSQGLAGRFQETQYF
many,TRBJ2-1,TRBV20-1,CSAQSSFREQFF
few,TRBJ2-7,TRBV12-3/TRBV12-4,CASRLPTGYEQYF
many,TRBJ2-2,TRBV10-3,CAIRQGVSTGELFF
many,TRBJ2-2,TRBV7-2,CASSFVGRSGELFF
few,TRBJ2-7,TRBV5-5,CASSRASRSEQYF
NA,TRBJ2-2,TRBV6-5,CASSSSGGAGSTGELFF
few,TRBJ2-5,TRBV12-3/TRBV12-4,CASSPDRGKGTQYF
NA,TRBJ2-2,TRBV19,CASSVTRTGELFF
NA,TRBJ1-5,TRBV4-3,CASSQRTGGNQPQHF
NA,TRBJ2-4,TRBV20-1,CSARDPTGMGTKNIQYF
many,TRBJ2-2,TRBV4-3,CASSQDGTNTGELFF
NA,TRBJ2-7,TRBV20-1,CSARASGQIYEQYF
many,TRBJ1-1,TRBV6-1,CASSEALTEAFF
NA,TRBJ2-3,TRBV10-3,CAITPGQGSTDTQYF
few,TRBJ1-3,TRBV6-1,CASSPQSSGNTIYF
NA,TRBJ1-5,TRBV5-1,CASSPGQGSLSNQPQHF
NA,TRBJ1-4,TRBV3-1,CASSQIQARSRKLFF
NA,TRBJ1-1,TRBV12-3/TRBV12-4,CASRPTGLNTEAFF
many,TRBJ2-1,TRBV4-2,CASSQVRAGGNNEQFF
NA,TRBJ1-1,TRBV7-6,CASSLPDRFMNTEAFF
many,TRBJ2-3,TRBV5-1,CASSLGQAVDTQYF
many,TRBJ2-2,TRBV6-1,CASVLRASTGELFF
few,TRBJ1-6,TRBV9,CASSVGQGGSPLHF
few,TRBJ2-5,TRBV12-3/TRBV12-4,CASSPTGRQETQYF
NA,TRBJ2-3,TRBV5-1,CASSQQGPSTDTQYF
many,TRBJ1-1,TRBV5-1,CASSTQVRDTEAFF
NA,TRBJ1-1,TRBV4-2,CASSQGSRETEAFF
NA,TRBJ2-1,TRBV20-1,CSSPGNRASYNEQFF
NA,TRBJ2-3,TRBV20-1,CSAFRGGSTDTQYF
few,TRBJ2-7,TRBV11-2,CASSSSGGVSYEQYF
many,TRBJ2-5,TRBV24-1,CATSRPRSGKETQYF
NA,TRBJ2-7,TRBV4-3,CASSQDGSRFGEQYF
NA,TRBJ2-3,TRBV3-1,CASSQNLAGTADTQYF
few,TRBJ2-7,TRBV5-5,CASSLGPTEDEQYF
NA,TRBJ2-7,TRBV4-1,CASSPDSSSYEQYF
NA,TRBJ1-5,TRBV20-1,CSVGTGGYQPQHF
many,TRBJ1-2,TRBV12-3/TRBV12-4,CASSFPGVGYTF
NA,TRBJ2-7,TRBV15,CATSNKQGAQTYEQYF
many,TRBJ2-3,TRBV12-3/TRBV12-4,CASSLALGSTDTQYF